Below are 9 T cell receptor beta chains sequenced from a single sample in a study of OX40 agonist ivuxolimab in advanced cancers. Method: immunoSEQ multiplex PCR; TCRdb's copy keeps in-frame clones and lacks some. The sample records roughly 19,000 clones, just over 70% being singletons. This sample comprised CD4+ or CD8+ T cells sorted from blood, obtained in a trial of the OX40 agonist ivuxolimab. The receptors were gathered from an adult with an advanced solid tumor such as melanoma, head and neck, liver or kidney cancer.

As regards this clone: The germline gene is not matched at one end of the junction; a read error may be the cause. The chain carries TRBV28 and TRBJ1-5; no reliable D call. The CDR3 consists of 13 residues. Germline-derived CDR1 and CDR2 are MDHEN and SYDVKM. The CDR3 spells CASSPTEDQPQHF. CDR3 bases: TGCGCCAGCAGCCCAACAGAGGATCAGCCCCAGCATTTT.

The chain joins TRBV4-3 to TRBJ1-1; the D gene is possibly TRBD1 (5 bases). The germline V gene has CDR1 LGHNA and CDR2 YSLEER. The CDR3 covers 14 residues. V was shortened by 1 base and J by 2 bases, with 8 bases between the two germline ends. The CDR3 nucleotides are TGCGCCAGCAGCCAAGGGGACTTCAACACTGAAGCTTTCTTT. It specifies CASSQGDFNTEAFF.

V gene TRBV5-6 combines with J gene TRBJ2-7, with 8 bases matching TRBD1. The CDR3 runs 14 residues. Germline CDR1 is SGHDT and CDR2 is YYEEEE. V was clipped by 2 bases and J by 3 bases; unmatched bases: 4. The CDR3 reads CASSFLDRGYEQYF. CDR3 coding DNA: TGTGCCAGCAGCTTCCTAGACAGGGGCTACGAGCAGTACTTC. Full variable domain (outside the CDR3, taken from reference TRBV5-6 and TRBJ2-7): DAGVTQSPTHLIKTRGQQVTLRCSPKSGHDTVSWYQQALGQGPQFIFQYYEEEERQRGNFPDRFSGHQFPNYSSELNVNALLLGDSALYLCASSFLDRGYEQYFGPGTRLTVT.

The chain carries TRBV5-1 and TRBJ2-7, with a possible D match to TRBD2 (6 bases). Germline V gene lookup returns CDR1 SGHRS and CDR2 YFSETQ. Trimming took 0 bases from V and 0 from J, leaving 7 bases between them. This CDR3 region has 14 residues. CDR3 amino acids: CASSLAGGSYEQYF. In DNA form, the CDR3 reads TGCGCCAGCAGCTTGGCCGGGGGCTCCTACGAGCAGTACTTC.

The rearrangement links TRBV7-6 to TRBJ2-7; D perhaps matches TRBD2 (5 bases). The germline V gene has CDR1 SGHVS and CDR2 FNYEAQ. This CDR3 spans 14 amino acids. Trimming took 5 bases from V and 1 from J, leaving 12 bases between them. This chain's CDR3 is CASSLSGGSYEQYF. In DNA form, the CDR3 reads TGTGCCAGCAGCCTTTCTGGCGGGTCCTACGAGCAGTACTTC.

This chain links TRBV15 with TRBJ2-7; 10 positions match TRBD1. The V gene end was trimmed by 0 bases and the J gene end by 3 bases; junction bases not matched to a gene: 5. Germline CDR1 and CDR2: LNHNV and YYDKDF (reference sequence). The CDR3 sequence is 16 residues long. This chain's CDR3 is CATSREFGQGVYEQYF. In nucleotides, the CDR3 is TGTGCCACCAGCAGAGAATTCGGACAGGGGGTCTACGAGCAGTACTTC.

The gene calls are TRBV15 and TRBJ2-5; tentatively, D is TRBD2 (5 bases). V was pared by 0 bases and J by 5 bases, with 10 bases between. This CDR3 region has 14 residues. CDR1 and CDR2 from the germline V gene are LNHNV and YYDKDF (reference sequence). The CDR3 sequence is CATSRDEGWETQYF. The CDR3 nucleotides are TGTGCCACCAGCAGAGATGAGGGATGGGAGACCCAGTACTTC.

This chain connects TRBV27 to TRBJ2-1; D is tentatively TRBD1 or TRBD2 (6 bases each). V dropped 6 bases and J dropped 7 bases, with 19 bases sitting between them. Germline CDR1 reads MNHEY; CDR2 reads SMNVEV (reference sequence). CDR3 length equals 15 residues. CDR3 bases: TGTGCCAGCAGCTTACCCGGGGGCCCATTAAATGAGCAGTTCTTC. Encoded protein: CASSLPGGPLNEQFF.

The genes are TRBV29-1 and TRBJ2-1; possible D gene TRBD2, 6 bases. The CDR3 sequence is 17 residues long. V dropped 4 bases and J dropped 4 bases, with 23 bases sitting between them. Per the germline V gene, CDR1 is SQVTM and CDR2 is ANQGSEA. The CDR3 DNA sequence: TGCAGCGTTGCGGGGGAGGCCGAGTTTCGAGTTTACAATGAGCAGTTCTTC. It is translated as CSVAGEAEFRVYNEQFF.